Below, one TCR beta chain is given with its context. TCRdb recomputed calls from the reads with MiXCR, one row per CDR3 protein. This sample carries hundreds of thousands of distinct CDR3 sequences, around 10% of them seen once, and the ten largest clones take roughly a tenth. The data belong to a study of T cell repertoires in cytomegalovirus infection. Whole-study context: Public signatures in TCR beta pointed to CMV infection and matching HLA type.

The clonotype originates from a human donor in good health (CMV status not recorded). Some clones in this sample may be carry-over from other donors' samples. Specimen: PBMCs.

The CDR3 protein is CASSFLGVDYGYTF. The CDR3 nucleotides read TGTGCCAGCAGCTTTTTAGGGGTAGACTATGGCTACACCTTC. The chain has TRBV5-5 and TRBJ1-2, with a possible D match to TRBD1 (5 bases). Germline CDR1 and CDR2: SGHKS and YYEKEE (reference sequence). The ends were cut back, 2 bases at V and 3 bases at J, with 11 bases in the middle. This CDR3 is 14 amino acids long.